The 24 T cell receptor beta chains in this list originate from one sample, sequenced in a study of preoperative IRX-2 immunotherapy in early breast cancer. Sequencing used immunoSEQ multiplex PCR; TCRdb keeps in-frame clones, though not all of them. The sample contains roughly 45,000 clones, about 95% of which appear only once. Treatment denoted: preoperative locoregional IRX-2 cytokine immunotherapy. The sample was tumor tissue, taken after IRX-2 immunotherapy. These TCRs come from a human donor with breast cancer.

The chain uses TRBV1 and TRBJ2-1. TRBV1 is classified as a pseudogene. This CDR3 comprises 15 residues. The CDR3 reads CTSNYSSGLYNEQFF. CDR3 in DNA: TGCACCAGCAACTACTCCTCAGGCCTGTACAATGAGCAGTTCTTC.

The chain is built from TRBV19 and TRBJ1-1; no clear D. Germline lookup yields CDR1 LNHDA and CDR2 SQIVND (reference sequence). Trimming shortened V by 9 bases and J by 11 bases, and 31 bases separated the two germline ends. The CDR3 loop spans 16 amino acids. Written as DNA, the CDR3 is TGTGCCAGCCAGCTGAAGCCTGGGCTCAGTCCCGGGCTGGCTTTCTTT. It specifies CASQLKPGLSPGLAFF.

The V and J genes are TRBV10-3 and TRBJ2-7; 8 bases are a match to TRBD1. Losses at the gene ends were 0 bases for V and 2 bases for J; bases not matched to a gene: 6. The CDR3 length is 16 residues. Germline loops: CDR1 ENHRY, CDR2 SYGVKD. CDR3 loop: CAISESFGDRTYEQYF. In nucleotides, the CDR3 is TGTGCCATCAGTGAGTCTTTTGGGGACAGGACCTACGAGCAGTACTTC.

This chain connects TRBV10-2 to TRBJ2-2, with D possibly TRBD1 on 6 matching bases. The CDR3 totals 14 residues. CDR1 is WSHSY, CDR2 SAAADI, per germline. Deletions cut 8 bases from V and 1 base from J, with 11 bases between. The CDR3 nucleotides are TGCGCCAGCGGGGGCCTCCGGAACACCGGGGAGCTGTTTTTT. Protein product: CASGGLRNTGELFF.

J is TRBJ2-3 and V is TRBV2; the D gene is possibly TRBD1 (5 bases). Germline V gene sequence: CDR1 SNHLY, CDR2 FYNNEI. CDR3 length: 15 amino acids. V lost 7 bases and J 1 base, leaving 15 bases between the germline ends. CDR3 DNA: TGTGCCAGCAACAGAAGGGCCAGGGGCACAGATACGCAGTATTTT. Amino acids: CASNRRARGTDTQYF.

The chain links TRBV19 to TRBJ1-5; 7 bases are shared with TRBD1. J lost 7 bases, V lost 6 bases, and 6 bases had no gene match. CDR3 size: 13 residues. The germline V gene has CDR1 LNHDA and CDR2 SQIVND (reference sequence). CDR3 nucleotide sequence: TGTGCCAGTAGGACAGGGAGGGGACAGCCCCAGCATTTT. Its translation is CASRTGRGQPQHF.

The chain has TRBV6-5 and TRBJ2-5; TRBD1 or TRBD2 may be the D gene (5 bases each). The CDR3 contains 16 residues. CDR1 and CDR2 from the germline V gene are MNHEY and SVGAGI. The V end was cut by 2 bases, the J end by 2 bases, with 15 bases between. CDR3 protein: CASSYLPGTGQETQYF. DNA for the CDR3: TGTGCCAGCAGTTACCTTCCAGGGACGGGACAAGAGACCCAGTACTTC.

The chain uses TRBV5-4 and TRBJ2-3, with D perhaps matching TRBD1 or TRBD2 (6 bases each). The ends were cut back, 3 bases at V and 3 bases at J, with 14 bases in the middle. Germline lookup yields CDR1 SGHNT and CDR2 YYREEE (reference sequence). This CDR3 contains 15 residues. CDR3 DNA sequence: TGTGCCAGCAGCTCCTTGGGGGGCTGGACAGATACGCAGTATTTT. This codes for CASSSLGGWTDTQYF.

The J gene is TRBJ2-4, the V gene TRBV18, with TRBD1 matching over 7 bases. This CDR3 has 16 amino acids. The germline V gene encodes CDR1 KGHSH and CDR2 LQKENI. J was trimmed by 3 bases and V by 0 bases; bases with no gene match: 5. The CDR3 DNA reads TGTGCCAGCTCACCACCGACAGGGAGCGGCAAAAACATTCAGTACTTC. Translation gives CASSPPTGSGKNIQYF.

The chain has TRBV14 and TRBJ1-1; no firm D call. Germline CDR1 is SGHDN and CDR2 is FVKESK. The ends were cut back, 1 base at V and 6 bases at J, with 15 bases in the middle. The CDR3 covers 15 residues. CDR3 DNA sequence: TGTGCCAGCAGCCAAGTTCGGCTGGCGGCACCTGAAGCTTTCTTT. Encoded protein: CASSQVRLAAPEAFF.

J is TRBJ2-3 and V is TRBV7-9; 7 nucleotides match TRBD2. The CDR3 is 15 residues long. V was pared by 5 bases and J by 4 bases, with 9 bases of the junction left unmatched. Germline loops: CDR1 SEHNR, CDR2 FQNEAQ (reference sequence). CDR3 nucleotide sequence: TGTGCCAGCAGCCCGAAGGGAGGGCCCTCAGATACGCAGTATTTT. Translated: CASSPKGGPSDTQYF.

The CDR3 nucleotides are TGTGCCAGCAGCTTACCCCTGTACGAGCAGTACTTC. This gives the protein CASSLPLYEQYF. This sequence joins TRBV11-1 and TRBJ2-7; D unresolved. CDR1 SGHAT and CDR2 FQDESV come from the germline V gene (reference sequence). The CDR3 consists of 12 residues. The V end lost 2 bases, the J end lost 4 bases, and 6 bases lay between the germline ends.

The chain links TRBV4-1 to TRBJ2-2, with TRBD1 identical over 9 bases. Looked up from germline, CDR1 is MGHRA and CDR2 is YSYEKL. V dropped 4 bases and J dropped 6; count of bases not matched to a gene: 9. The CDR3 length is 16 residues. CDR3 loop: CASSPLGTGSSGELFF. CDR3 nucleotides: TGCGCCAGCAGCCCCCTCGGGACAGGGAGTTCCGGGGAGCTGTTTTTT.

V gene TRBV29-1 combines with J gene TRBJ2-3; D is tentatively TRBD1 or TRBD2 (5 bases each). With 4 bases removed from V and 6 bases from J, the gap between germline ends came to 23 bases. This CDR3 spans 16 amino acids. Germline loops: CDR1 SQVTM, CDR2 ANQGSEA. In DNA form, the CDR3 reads TGCAGCGTTGTTGTGGGGATACGGGGACCCGGGGATACGCAGTATTTT. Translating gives CSVVVGIRGPGDTQYF.

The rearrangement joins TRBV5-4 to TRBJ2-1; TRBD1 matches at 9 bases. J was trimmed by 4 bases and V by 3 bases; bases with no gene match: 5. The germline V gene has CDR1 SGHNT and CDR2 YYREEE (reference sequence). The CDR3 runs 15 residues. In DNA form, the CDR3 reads TGTGCCAGCAGCTGGGACAGGGCAACGTACAATGAGCAGTTCTTC. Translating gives CASSWDRATYNEQFF.

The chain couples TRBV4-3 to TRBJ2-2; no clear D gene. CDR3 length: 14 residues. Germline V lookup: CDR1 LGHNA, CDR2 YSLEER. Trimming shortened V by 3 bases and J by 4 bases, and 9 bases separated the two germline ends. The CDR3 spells CASSHTSGTGELFF. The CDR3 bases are TGCGCCAGCAGCCATACGTCGGGCACCGGGGAGCTGTTTTTT.

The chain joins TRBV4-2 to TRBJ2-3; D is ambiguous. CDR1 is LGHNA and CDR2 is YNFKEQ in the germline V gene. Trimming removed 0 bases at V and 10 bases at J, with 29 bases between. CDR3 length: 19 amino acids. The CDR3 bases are TGTGCCAGCAGCCAAGATCGTCAGGCTCTGGTCTCACTAACCCTAGCGCAGTATTTT. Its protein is CASSQDRQALVSLTLAQYF.

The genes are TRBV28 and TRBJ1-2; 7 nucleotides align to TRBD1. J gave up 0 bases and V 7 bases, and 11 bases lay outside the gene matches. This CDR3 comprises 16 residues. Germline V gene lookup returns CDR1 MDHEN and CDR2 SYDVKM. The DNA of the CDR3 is TGTGCCAGCACCACCGGGACAGAACTTTCTAACTATGGCTACACCTTC. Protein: CASTTGTELSNYGYTF.

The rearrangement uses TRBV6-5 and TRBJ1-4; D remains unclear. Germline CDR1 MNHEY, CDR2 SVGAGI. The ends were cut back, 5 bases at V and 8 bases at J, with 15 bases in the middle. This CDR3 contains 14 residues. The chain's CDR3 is CASSKWGGGEKLFF. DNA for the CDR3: TGTGCCAGCAGTAAGTGGGGAGGTGGCGAAAAACTGTTTTTT.

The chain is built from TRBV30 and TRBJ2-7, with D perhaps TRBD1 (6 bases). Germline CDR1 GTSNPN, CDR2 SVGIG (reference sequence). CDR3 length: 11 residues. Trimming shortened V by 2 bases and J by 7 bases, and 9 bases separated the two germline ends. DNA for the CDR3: TGTGCCTGGAGTTCCCAGGGGGAGCAGTACTTC. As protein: CAWSSQGEQYF.

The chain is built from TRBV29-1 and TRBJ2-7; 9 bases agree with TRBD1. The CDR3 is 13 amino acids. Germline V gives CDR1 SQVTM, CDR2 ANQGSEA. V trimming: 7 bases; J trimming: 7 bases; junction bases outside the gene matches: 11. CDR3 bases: TGCAGCGCTAAACGGACAGGGGCGGATGAGCAGTACTTC. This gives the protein CSAKRTGADEQYF.

The DNA of the CDR3 is TGTGCCAGCAACCTAATCCGGATCTATGGCTACACCTTC. This translates into CASNLIRIYGYTF. The chain joins TRBV5-8 to TRBJ1-2; no firm D call. This CDR3 is 13 amino acids long. Germline values: CDR1 SGHTS, CDR2 YDEGEE. The V gene lost 6 bases and the J gene lost 4 bases, with 13 bases spanning the gap.

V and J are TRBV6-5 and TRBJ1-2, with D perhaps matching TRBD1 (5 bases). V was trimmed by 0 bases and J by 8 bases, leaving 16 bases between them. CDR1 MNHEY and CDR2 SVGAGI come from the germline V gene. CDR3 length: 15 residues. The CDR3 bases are TGTGCCAGCAGTTACTCCTTGGGCGGGGGGGGAGGCTACACCTTC. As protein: CASSYSLGGGGGYTF.

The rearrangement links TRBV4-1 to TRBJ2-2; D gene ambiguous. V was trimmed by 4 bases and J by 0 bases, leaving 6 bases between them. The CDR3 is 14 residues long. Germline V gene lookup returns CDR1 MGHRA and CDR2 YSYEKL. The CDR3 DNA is TGCGCCAGCAGCCGAGTTTCGAACACCGGGGAGCTGTTTTTT. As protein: CASSRVSNTGELFF.